This T cell receptor beta chain was sequenced for a study of control samples from healthy donors and cancer patients. V was clipped by 3 bases and J by 4 bases; unmatched bases: 3. From germline, CDR1 is SGHTA and CDR2 FQGNSA. This CDR3 contains 14 residues. Here immunoSEQ multiplex PCR was the method, and the copy in TCRdb shows in-frame clones only, minus some. The table lists roughly 120,000 clones, approximately 93% of them singletons. This receptor was taken from a young man in good health. The sequenced sample consisted of blood. The chain carries TRBV7-2 and TRBJ1-1; 9 bases line up with TRBD1. The DNA of the CDR3 is TGTGCCAGCAGCTTTGGGACAGGGATCACTGAAGCTTTCTTT. Residues: CASSFGTGITEAFF.